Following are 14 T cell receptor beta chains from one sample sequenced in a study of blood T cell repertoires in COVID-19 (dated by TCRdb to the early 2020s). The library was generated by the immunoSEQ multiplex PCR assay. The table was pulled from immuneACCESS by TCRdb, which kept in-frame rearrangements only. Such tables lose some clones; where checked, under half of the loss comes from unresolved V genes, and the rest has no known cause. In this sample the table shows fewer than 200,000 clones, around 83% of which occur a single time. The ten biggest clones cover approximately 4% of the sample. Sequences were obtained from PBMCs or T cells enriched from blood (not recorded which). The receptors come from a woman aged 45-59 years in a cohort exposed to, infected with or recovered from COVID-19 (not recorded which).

CDR3 residues: CASSLASDNEQFF. The CDR3 DNA sequence: TGTGCCAGCAGTTTAGCTAGTGACAATGAGCAGTTCTTC. The chain employs TRBV2 and TRBJ2-1, with D unclear. The CDR3 runs to 13 residues. The V gene's germline CDR1 is SNHLY and CDR2 FYNNEI. V dropped 5 bases and J dropped 5 bases, with 10 bases sitting between them.

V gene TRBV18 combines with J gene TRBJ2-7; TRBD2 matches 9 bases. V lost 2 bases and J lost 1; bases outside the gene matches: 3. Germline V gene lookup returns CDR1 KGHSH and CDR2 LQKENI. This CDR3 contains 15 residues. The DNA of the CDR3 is TGTGCCAGCTCACCAATAGCGGGAGCGTCCTACGAGCAGTACTTC. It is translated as CASSPIAGASYEQYF. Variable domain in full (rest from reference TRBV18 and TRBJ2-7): NAGVMQNPRHLVRRRGQEARLRCSPMKGHSHVYWYRQLPEEGLKFMVYLQKENIIDESGMPKERFSAEFPKEGPSILRIQQVVRGDSAAYFCASSPIAGASYEQYFGPGTRLTVT.

CDR3 nucleotides: TGTGCCAGCAGAAAACAGGGAAACACGGGCTATGGCTACACCTTC. Amino acids: CASRKQGNTGYGYTF. The chain is built from TRBV28 and TRBJ1-2; the D gene is possibly TRBD1 (6 bases). The V and J ends lost 6 bases and 4 bases respectively, with 18 bases between them. This CDR3 region has 15 residues. Germline CDR1 is MDHEN and CDR2 is SYDVKM.

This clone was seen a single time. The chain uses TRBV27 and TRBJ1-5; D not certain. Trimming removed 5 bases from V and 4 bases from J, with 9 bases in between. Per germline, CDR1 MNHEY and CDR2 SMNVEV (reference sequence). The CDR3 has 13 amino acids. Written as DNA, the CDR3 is TGTGCCAGCAGTCCCAGGACTAATCAGCCCCAGCATTTT. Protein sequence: CASSPRTNQPQHF.

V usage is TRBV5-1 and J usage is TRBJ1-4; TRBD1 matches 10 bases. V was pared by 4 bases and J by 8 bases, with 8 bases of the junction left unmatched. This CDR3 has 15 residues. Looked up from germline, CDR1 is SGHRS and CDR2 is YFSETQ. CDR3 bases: TGCGCCAGCAGCCTGGGGGACAGGGGAGGCGAAAAACTGTTTTTT. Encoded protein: CASSLGDRGGEKLFF.

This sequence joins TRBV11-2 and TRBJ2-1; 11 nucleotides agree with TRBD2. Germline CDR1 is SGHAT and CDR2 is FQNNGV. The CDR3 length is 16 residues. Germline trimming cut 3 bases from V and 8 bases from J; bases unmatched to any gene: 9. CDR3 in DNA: TGTGCCAGCAGCTTGTTGAGACTAGCGGGGAGGCATGAGCAGTTCTTC. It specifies CASSLLRLAGRHEQFF.

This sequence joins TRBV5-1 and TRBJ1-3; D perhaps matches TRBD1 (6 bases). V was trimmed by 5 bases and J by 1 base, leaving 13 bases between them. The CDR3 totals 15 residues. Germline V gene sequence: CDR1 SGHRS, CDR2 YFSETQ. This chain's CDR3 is CASSQTGESGNTIYF. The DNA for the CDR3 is TGCGCCAGCAGTCAGACAGGCGAGTCTGGAAACACCATATATTTT.

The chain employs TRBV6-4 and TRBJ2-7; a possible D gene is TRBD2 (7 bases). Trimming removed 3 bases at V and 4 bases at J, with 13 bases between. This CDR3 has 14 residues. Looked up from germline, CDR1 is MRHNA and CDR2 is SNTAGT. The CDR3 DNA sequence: TGTGCCAGCAGTGAGGAACGGGGGGCTTACGAGCAGTACTTC. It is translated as CASSEERGAYEQYF.

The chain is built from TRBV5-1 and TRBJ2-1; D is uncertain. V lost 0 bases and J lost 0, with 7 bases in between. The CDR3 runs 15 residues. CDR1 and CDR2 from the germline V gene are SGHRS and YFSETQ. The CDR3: CASSLAPSSYNEQFF. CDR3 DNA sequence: TGCGCCAGCAGCTTGGCCCCGAGCTCCTACAATGAGCAGTTCTTC.

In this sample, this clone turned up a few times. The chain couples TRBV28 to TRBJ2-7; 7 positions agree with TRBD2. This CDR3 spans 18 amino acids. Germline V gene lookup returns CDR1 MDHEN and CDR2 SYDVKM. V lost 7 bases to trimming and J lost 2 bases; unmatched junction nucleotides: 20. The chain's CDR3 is CASTTPPLAAIFPYEQYF. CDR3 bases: TGTGCCAGCACCACCCCCCCCCTAGCGGCAATTTTTCCCTACGAGCAGTACTTC.

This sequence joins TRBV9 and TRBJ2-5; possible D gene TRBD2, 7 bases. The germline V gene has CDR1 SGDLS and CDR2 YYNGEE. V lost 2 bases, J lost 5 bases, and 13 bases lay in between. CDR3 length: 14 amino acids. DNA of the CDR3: TGTGCCAGCAGCGTGGGGGGGGCCTCGGAGACCCAGTACTTC. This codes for CASSVGGASETQYF.

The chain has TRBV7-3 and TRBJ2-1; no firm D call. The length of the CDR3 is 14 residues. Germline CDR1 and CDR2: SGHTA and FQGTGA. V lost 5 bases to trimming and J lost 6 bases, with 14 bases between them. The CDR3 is CASSTDWISNEQFF. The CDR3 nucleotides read TGTGCCAGCAGCACCGACTGGATTTCCAATGAGCAGTTCTTC.

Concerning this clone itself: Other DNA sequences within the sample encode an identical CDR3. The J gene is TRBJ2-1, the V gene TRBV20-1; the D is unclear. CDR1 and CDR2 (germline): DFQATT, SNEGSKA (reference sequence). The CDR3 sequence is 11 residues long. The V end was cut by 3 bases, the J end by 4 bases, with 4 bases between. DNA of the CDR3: TGCAGTGCTAGCCAGTACAATGAGCAGTTCTTC. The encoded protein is CSASQYNEQFF.

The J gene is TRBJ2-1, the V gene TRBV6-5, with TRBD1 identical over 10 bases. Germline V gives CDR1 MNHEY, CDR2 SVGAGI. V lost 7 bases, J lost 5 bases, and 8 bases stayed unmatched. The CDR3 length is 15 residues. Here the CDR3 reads CASTHGDRGHNEQFF. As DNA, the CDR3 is TGTGCCAGCACTCATGGGGACAGGGGCCACAATGAGCAGTTCTTC.